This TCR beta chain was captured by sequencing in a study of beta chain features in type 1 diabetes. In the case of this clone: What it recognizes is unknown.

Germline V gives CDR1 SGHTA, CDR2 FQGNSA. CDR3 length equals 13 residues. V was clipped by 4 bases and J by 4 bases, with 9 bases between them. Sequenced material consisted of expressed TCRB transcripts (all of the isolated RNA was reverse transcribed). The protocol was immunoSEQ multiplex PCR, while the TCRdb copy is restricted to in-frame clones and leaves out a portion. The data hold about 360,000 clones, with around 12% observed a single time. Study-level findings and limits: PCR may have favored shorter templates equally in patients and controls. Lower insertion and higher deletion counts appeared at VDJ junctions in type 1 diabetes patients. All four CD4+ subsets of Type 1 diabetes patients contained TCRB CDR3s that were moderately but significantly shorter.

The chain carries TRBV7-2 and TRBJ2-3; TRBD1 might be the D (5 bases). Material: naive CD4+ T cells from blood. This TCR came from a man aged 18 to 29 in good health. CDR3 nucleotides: TGTGCCAGCAGCTCTCAGACAGCAGATACGCAGTATTTT. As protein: CASSSQTADTQYF.